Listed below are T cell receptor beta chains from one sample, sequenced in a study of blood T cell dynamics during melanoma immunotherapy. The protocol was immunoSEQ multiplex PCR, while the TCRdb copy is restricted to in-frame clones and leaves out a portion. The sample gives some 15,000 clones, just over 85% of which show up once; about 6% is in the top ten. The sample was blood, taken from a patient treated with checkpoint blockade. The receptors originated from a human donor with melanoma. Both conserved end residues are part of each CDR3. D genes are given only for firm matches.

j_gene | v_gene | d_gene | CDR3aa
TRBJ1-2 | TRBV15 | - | CATSREVRLVYGYTF
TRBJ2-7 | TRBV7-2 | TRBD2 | CASSLGGGVDEQYF
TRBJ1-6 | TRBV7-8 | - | CASSLSSGGNSPLHF
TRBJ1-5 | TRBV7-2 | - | CASSSLGAGQPQHF
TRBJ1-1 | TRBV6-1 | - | CASSATGFGTEAFF
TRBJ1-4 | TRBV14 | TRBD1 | CASSPGGQATNEKLFF
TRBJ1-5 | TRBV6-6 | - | CASRRHGQGRQPQHF
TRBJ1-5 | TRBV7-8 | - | CASTLRGSNQPQHF
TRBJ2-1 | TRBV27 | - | CASSLAASSYNEQFF
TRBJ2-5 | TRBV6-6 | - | CASSGGAREETQYF
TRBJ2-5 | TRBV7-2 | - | CASSSTGTGQETQYF
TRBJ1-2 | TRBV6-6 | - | CASTSGPEGYGYTF
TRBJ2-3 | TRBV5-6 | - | CASSLVTVGYTDTQYF
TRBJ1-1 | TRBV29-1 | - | CSVEQGGPTEAFF
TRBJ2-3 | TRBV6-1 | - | CASSEIGQGTDTQYF
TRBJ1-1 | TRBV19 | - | CATDHREGEAFF
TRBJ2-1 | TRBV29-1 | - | CSVVRSSYNEQFF
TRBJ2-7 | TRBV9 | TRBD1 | CASSVGIGTGAYEQYF
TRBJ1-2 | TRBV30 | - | CAWSVFGNYGYTF
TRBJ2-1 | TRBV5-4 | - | CASSPGQGPLWEQFF
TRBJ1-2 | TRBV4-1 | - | CASSQDRLGGASGYTF
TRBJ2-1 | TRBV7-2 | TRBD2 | CASSRPGTSLAEQFF
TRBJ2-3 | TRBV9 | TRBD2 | CASSERGVRTDTQYF
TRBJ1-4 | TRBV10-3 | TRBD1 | CAISESGDRNGEKLFF
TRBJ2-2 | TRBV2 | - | CASKGTSNTGELFF
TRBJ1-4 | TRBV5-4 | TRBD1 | CASSLAGTGNEKLFF
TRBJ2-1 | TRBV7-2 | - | CASSSRGAGDNEQFF
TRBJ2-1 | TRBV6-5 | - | CASRGPKYNEQFF
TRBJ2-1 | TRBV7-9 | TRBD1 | CASSFLQGDTRFF
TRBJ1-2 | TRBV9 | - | CASSVDGYYGYTF
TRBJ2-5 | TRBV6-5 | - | CASSYSWGAGETQYF
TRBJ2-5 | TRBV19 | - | CASSVGQGRETQYF
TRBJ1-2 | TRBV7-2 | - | CASSLVNARNYGYTF
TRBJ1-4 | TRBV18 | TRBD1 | CASSPRTGEEKLFF
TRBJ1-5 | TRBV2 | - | CASSYSNQPQHF
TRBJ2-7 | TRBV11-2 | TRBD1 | CASSPDEQGTYEQYF
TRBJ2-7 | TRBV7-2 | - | CASSPGTLSGEQYF
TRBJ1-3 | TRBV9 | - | CASSVGGVDTIYF
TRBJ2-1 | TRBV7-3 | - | CASSLGRRGRYNEQFF
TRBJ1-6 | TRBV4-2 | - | CASSQDSTRGGFSYNSPLHF
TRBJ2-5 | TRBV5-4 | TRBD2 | CASSLGGGAQTQYF
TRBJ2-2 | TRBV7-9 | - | CASSLSGAGTGELFF
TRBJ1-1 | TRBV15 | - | CATSRAAGNTEAFF
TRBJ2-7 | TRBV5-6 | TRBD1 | CASSWGQGGGEQYF
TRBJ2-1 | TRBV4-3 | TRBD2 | CASSQGISGGYESSYNEQFF
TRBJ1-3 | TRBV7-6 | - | CASSPRTPQSGNTIYF